A single sample is the source of the 30 T cell receptor beta chains below, sequenced in a study of blood T cell repertoires in COVID-19. Produced via immunoSEQ multiplex PCR; TCRdb's table is partial and in-frame only. The table shows 220,000 or so clones, with 70% to 90% occurring only once. Sequencing used peripheral blood. These receptors were collected from a man in his forties or fifties who had recovered from COVID-19.

This clone was detected once. This chain connects TRBV7-9 to TRBJ1-2; 7 bases match TRBD1. V dropped 2 bases and J dropped 5; count of bases not matched to a gene: 14. This CDR3 has 17 amino acids. Germline values: CDR1 SEHNR, CDR2 FQNEAQ (reference sequence). CDR3 sequence reads: CASSLSESGGRSYGYTF. The CDR3 nucleotides read TGTGCCAGCAGCTTAAGTGAGTCAGGGGGGCGCAGTTATGGCTACACCTTC.

The CDR3 sequence: CATSPTEGAVYEQYF. In DNA form, the CDR3 reads TGTGCCACCAGTCCCACCGAGGGGGCTGTGTACGAGCAGTACTTC. V and J are TRBV24-1 and TRBJ2-7; 7 nucleotides line up with TRBD1. From germline, CDR1 is KGHDR and CDR2 SFDVKD. The CDR3 length is 15 residues. V lost 6 bases, J lost 4 bases, and 11 bases stayed unmatched.

V usage is TRBV19 and J usage is TRBJ1-4; tentative D call: TRBD1 (5 bases). Between the trimmed V and J ends, which lost 7 bases and 8 bases, there was a span of 14 bases. Germline values: CDR1 LNHDA, CDR2 SQIVND (reference sequence). CDR3 length: 13 amino acids. CDR3 nucleotide sequence: TGTGCCAGTATGGGGGGGTTAACCGAAAAACTGTTTTTT. As protein: CASMGGLTEKLFF. Together with reference TRBV19 and TRBJ1-4, the CDR3 gives the full variable domain: DGGITQSPKYLFRKEGQNVTLSCEQNLNHDAMYWYRQDPGQGLRLIYYSQIVNDFQKGDIAEGYSVSREKKESFPLTVTSAQKNPTAFYLCASMGGLTEKLFFGSGTQLSVL.

The CDR3 coding sequence is TGTGCCAGCAGCCCATTCCTAGGCTACGAGCAGTACTTC. Translating gives CASSPFLGYEQYF. The rearrangement joins TRBV3-1 (or the pseudogene TRBV3-2) to TRBJ2-7; unclear D gene. The CDR3 runs to 13 residues. Germline CDR1 and CDR2: LGHDT and YNNKEL (reference sequence). The germline V and J ends were trimmed by 4 bases and 3 bases, with 10 bases remaining between them.

The rearrangement joins TRBV30 to TRBJ2-5, with 8 bases identical to TRBD1. CDR1 and CDR2 from the germline V gene are GTSNPN and SVGIG (reference sequence). The CDR3 totals 14 residues. The V and J ends lost 1 base and 2 bases, in that order; junction bases with no gene match: 3. The CDR3 DNA sequence: TGTGCCTGGAGTGACAGGGGGAAACAAGAGACCCAGTACTTC. It encodes CAWSDRGKQETQYF.

This rearrangement joins TRBV24-1 to TRBJ2-1; perhaps TRBD1 as D (6 bases). Trimming took off 3 bases at V and 7 bases at J, with 24 bases between the two ends. Germline CDR1 is KGHDR and CDR2 is SFDVKD. There are 18 residues in the CDR3. CDR3 nucleotide sequence: TGTGCCACCAGTGATCCCAAACAGGGCCACTGGGATCAAAATGAGCAGTTCTTC. Protein product: CATSDPKQGHWDQNEQFF.

Only one count was recorded for this clone. The J gene is TRBJ2-5, the V gene TRBV5-1; 12 nucleotides match TRBD1. Germline CDR1 SGHRS, CDR2 YFSETQ. V gave up 4 bases and J gave up 6 bases; unmatched junction bases: 16. The CDR3 loop spans 18 amino acids. In DNA, the CDR3 is TGCGCCAGCAGCCGGGGACCCGCCGGGACAGGGGGCGGAAAGACCCAGTACTTC. Translating gives CASSRGPAGTGGGKTQYF.

The chain carries TRBV24-1 and TRBJ2-2; D perhaps matches TRBD1 (6 bases). The CDR3 has 14 amino acids. The germline V gene encodes CDR1 KGHDR and CDR2 SFDVKD. The ends were cut back, 3 bases at V and 9 bases at J, with 13 bases in the middle. CDR3 region: CATSDTGYLRELFF. The DNA for the CDR3 is TGTGCCACCAGTGATACAGGGTACCTACGGGAGCTGTTTTTT.

V and J are TRBV10-2 and TRBJ1-1; D is possibly TRBD1 (5 bases). The CDR3 has 16 amino acids. Trimming left V 1 base short and J 1 base short, with 13 bases between. From germline, CDR1 is WSHSY and CDR2 SAAADI. The CDR3 DNA reads TGCGCCAGCAGTGAGTTAGTTGCAGGGAAGAACACTGAAGCTTTCTTT. Translating it yields CASSELVAGKNTEAFF.

This clone showed up just once. V gene TRBV30 combines with J gene TRBJ1-5, with a possible D match to TRBD1 (5 bases). CDR3 length: 13 amino acids. Trimming stripped 0 bases from V and 3 bases from J, with 6 bases between. The V gene's germline CDR1 is GTSNPN and CDR2 SVGIG (reference sequence). CDR3 protein: CAWSVGVNQPQHF. CDR3 sequence (DNA): TGTGCCTGGAGTGTAGGGGTCAATCAGCCCCAGCATTTT.

Turning to this clone: This may stem from a read error, because a much larger clone lies one nucleotide away. The V gene is TRBV4-1, the J gene TRBJ1-1, with 9 bases aligning to TRBD1. Germline values: CDR1 MGHRA, CDR2 YSYEKL. The CDR3 loop spans 18 amino acids. The V gene end was trimmed by 7 bases and the J gene end by 3 bases; junction bases not matched to a gene: 18. In DNA form, the CDR3 reads TGCGCCAGCAACGATACGGGACAGGGTGGAATGCGTGACACTGAAGCTTTCTTT. This gives the protein CASNDTGQGGMRDTEAFF.

This clone was recorded once. The chain employs TRBV7-9 and TRBJ2-2, with 14 bases that match TRBD2. Germline assignment: CDR1 SEHNR and CDR2 FQNEAQ (reference sequence). The trim removed 10 bases at V and 1 base at J, leaving 5 bases unmatched. The CDR3 length is 16 residues. Here the CDR3 DNA reads TGTGCCAACCCCGGGACTAGCGGGAGGAACACCGGGGAGCTGTTTTTT. This sequence encodes CANPGTSGRNTGELFF.

V and J are TRBV5-1 and TRBJ1-4; the D gene is possibly TRBD1 (6 bases). V dropped 5 bases and J dropped 5 bases, with 13 bases sitting between them. This CDR3 has 14 residues. CDR1 and CDR2 from the germline V gene are SGHRS and YFSETQ. The DNA of the CDR3 is TGCGCCAGCAGTCGGACAGAATTAAATGAAAAACTGTTTTTT. Translating gives CASSRTELNEKLFF.

This clone was counted only a few times. The rearrangement uses TRBV28 and TRBJ1-1; 9 positions agree with TRBD1. CDR1 is MDHEN, CDR2 SYDVKM, per germline. V shed 8 bases and J 4 bases; nucleotides not matched to a gene: 11. The CDR3 spans 15 residues. The CDR3 bases are TGTGCCAGCTCTGGGACAGGGTTTATGGGCACTGAAGCTTTCTTT. Translating gives CASSGTGFMGTEAFF.

V is TRBV16 and J is TRBJ1-6; D gene uncertain. The V end lost 2 bases, the J end lost 14 bases, and 16 bases lay between the germline ends. The CDR3 totals 14 residues. The germline V gene has CDR1 KGHSY and CDR2 FQNENV. CDR3 loop: CASSQTDGLGALHF. DNA of the CDR3: TGTGCCAGCAGCCAAACAGACGGACTTGGAGCCCTCCACTTT.

In this sample, this clone turned up once. This chain connects TRBV11-2 to TRBJ1-2, with 7 bases that match TRBD1. From germline, CDR1 is SGHAT and CDR2 FQNNGV. This CDR3 region has 15 residues. Trimming took 4 bases from V and 6 from J; bases not matched to a gene: 11. CDR3 protein: CASSSSRQGPDGYTF. The CDR3 region has the DNA TGTGCCAGCAGCTCGTCCAGACAGGGCCCCGATGGCTACACCTTC. Complete variable domain (other parts from reference TRBV11-2 and TRBJ1-2): EAGVAQSPRYKIIEKRQSVAFWCNPISGHATLYWYQQILGQGPKLLIQFQNNGVVDDSQLPKDRFSAERLKGVDSTLKIQPAKLEDSAVYLCASSSSRQGPDGYTFGSGTRLTVV.

The V and J genes are TRBV30 and TRBJ1-3; D is possibly TRBD1 (6 bases). The germline CDR1 and CDR2 sequences are GTSNPN and SVGIG (reference sequence). Trimming removed 6 bases at V and 0 bases at J, with 15 bases between. The CDR3 is made up of 15 amino acids. The CDR3 sequence is CACWGQAHSGNTIYF. The CDR3 DNA is TGTGCCTGTTGGGGGCAGGCTCACTCTGGAAACACCATATATTTT.

This rearrangement joins TRBV27 to TRBJ1-2; no clear D gene. Trimming took 4 bases from V and 2 from J, leaving 8 bases between them. Per the germline V gene, CDR1 is MNHEY and CDR2 is SMNVEV (reference sequence). This CDR3 contains 13 residues. The CDR3 DNA reads TGTGCCAGCAGTTCAGGATTAAACTATGGCTACACCTTC. The encoded protein is CASSSGLNYGYTF.

The genes are TRBV3-1 (or the pseudogene TRBV3-2) and TRBJ1-3, with 9 bases fitting TRBD1. This CDR3 spans 16 amino acids. The V gene's germline CDR1 is LGHDT and CDR2 YNNKEL (reference sequence). Unmatched junction bases numbered 10, after V lost 1 base and J lost 9 bases. DNA of the CDR3: TGTGCCAGCAGCCAAGGAGGGACAGGGATTGGACGCACCATATATTTT. Amino acid sequence: CASSQGGTGIGRTIYF.

V gene TRBV7-9 combines with J gene TRBJ2-3, with 8 bases matching TRBD2. Germline CDR1 is SEHNR and CDR2 is FQNEAQ (reference sequence). The CDR3 extends over 16 amino acids. Trimming removed 5 bases from V and 4 bases from J; junction bases left unmatched: 11. The CDR3 DNA reads TGTGCCAGCAGCCCCTTTGCGAGCGGGAGATCAGATACGCAGTATTTT. It encodes CASSPFASGRSDTQYF.

CDR3 region: CASSDRGSGTDTQYF. DNA of the CDR3: TGTGCCAGCAGTGACAGGGGGTCGGGTACAGATACGCAGTATTTT. The chain has TRBV6-1 and TRBJ2-3, with 7 bases identical to TRBD1. The CDR3 runs 15 residues. Germline V gives CDR1 MNHNS, CDR2 SASEGT. V was pared by 3 bases and J by 3 bases, with 6 bases of the junction left unmatched.

This clone was observed once. This chain joins TRBV11-2 and TRBJ1-6, with 8 bases matching TRBD1. Per germline, CDR1 SGHAT and CDR2 FQNNGV. V trimming: 5 bases; J trimming: 7 bases; junction bases outside the gene matches: 13. CDR3 length: 17 amino acids. CDR3 loop: CASSRRGTGGVNSPLHF. For the CDR3, the DNA is TGTGCCAGCAGCCGTAGAGGGACAGGCGGGGTAAATTCACCCCTCCACTTT.

J is TRBJ2-5 and V is TRBV19; D not resolved. There are 15 residues in the CDR3. V was trimmed by 5 bases and J by 1 base, leaving 14 bases between them. Germline CDR1 LNHDA, CDR2 SQIVND (reference sequence). CDR3 bases: TGTGCCAGTAGTCCCCGTGATAGCAGCCAAGAGACCCAGTACTTC. Its protein product is CASSPRDSSQETQYF.

The gene calls are TRBV5-1 and TRBJ2-1; 7 positions agree with TRBD2. V trimming: 0 bases; J trimming: 2 bases; junction bases outside the gene matches: 2. CDR3 length: 15 amino acids. Per the germline V gene, CDR1 is SGHRS and CDR2 is YFSETQ. CDR3 sequence (DNA): TGCGCCAGCAGCTTGGGGGCGGGAGCCTACAATGAGCAGTTCTTC. This encodes CASSLGAGAYNEQFF.

The V call is TRBV27, the J call TRBJ2-1; 8 bases fit TRBD2. J was trimmed by 0 bases and V by 1 base; bases with no gene match: 23. Looked up from germline, CDR1 is MNHEY and CDR2 is SMNVEV (reference sequence). This CDR3 comprises 23 residues. The CDR3 coding sequence is TGTGCCAGCAGTTTATATTGGCCCCTACCCGGGACTAGATCAGTCCCCTCCTACAATGAGCAGTTCTTC. Translation gives CASSLYWPLPGTRSVPSYNEQFF.

Here the CDR3 reads CSGGPGDTQYF. Here the CDR3 DNA reads TGCAGTGGCGGGCCTGGAGATACGCAGTATTTT. This chain connects TRBV20-1 to TRBJ2-3; tentatively, D is TRBD2 (5 bases). Trimming left V 7 bases short and J 5 bases short, with 10 bases between. In germline, CDR1 is DFQATT, CDR2 SNEGSKA (reference sequence). This CDR3 comprises 11 residues.

The genes are TRBV9 and TRBJ2-7; 7 positions match TRBD2. The CDR3 extends over 14 amino acids. Germline trimming cut 3 bases from V and 4 bases from J; bases unmatched to any gene: 7. CDR1 SGDLS and CDR2 YYNGEE come from the germline V gene. The CDR3 spells CASSARGSGYEQYF. CDR3 DNA: TGTGCCAGCAGCGCGCGCGGGAGCGGGTACGAGCAGTACTTC.

V usage is TRBV5-1 and J usage is TRBJ2-7, with 8 bases lining up with TRBD1. Germline V lookup: CDR1 SGHRS, CDR2 YFSETQ. There are 15 residues in the CDR3. Germline trimming cut 4 bases from V and 5 bases from J; bases unmatched to any gene: 11. CDR3 DNA sequence: TGCGCCAGCAGCCATACACGGACAGGGTTGGACGAGCAGTACTTC. Its translation is CASSHTRTGLDEQYF.

This clone occurred a few times. The chain links TRBV5-1 to TRBJ1-4; TRBD1 aligns across 9 bases. This CDR3 has 15 amino acids. Trimming cost V 1 base and J 8 bases; bases outside gene matches: 6. Germline CDR1 and CDR2: SGHRS and YFSETQ. The CDR3: CASSLLGQGREKLFF. In DNA form, the CDR3 reads TGCGCCAGCAGCTTGTTGGGACAGGGTAGGGAAAAACTGTTTTTT. Full variable domain (missing parts from reference TRBV5-1 and TRBJ1-4): KAGVTQTPRYLIKTRGQQVTLSCSPISGHRSVSWYQQTPGQGLQFLFEYFSETQRNKGNFPGRFSGRQFSNSRSEMNVSTLELGDSALYLCASSLLGQGREKLFFGSGTQLSVL.

This rearrangement joins TRBV7-2 to TRBJ2-7; TRBD2 aligns across 15 bases. Germline CDR1 SGHTA, CDR2 FQGNSA. J lost 6 bases, V lost 2 bases, and 5 bases had no gene match. The CDR3 covers 16 residues. CDR3 in amino acids: CASSLSGTSGRFEQYF. The DNA for the CDR3 is TGTGCCAGCAGCTTATCAGGGACTAGCGGGAGGTTCGAGCAGTACTTC.